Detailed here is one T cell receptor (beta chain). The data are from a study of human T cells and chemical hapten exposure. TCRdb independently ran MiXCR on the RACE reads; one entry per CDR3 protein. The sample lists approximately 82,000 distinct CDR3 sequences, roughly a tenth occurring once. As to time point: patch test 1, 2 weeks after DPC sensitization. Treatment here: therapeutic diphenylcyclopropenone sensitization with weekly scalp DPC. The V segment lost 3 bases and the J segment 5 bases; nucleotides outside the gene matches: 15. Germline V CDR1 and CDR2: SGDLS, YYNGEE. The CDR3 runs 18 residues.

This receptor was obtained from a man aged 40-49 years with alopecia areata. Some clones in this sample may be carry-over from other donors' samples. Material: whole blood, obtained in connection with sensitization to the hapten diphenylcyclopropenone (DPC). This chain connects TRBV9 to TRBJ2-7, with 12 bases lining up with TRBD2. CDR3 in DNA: TGTGCCAGCAGCGGGCGGCTAGCGGGAGGGCGCGTTGCGGACGAGCAGTACTTC. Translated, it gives CASSGRLAGGRVADEQYF.